A single sample gave rise to the 10 T cell receptor beta chains below, sequenced in a study of T cell changes during pregnancy in multiple sclerosis. Assay used: immunoSEQ multiplex PCR; TCRdb lists only in-frame clones, some missing. Altogether tens of thousands of clones are present, 88% being singletons, with the ten largest covering about 0.5%. Specimen: CD4+ T cells from peripheral blood mononuclear cells, collected in the first trimester of pregnancy. These receptors all come from a female donor with multiple sclerosis, enrolled in a pregnancy study.

The genes are TRBV9 and TRBJ2-1, with D perhaps TRBD2 (6 bases). Germline V gene data show CDR1 as SGDLS and CDR2 as YYNGEE. This CDR3 contains 15 residues. The V end lost 2 bases, the J end lost 5 bases, and 14 bases lay between the germline ends. The CDR3 nucleotides are TGTGCCAGCAGCGTCGACGGGAGCACCCACAATGAGCAGTTCTTC. This encodes CASSVDGSTHNEQFF.

V and J are TRBV11-2 and TRBJ2-5; TRBD2 agrees at 8 bases. The CDR3 is made up of 15 amino acids. The V segment lost 5 bases and the J segment 2 bases; nucleotides outside the gene matches: 7. Germline V gives CDR1 SGHAT, CDR2 FQNNGV. The CDR3 DNA is TGTGCCAGCAGCCGTTCTCGGGGGGGGCAAGAGACCCAGTACTTC. It specifies CASSRSRGGQETQYF.

The chain is built from TRBV6-4 and TRBJ1-5, with D hard to call. The CDR3 covers 20 residues. CDR1 and CDR2 (germline): MRHNA, SNTAGT. V was clipped by 7 bases and J by 0 bases, with 28 bases between them. In nucleotides, the CDR3 is TGTGCCAGCAAGAAAATAGTTTCATGGGAGGCGGTTTATAGCAATCAGCCCCAGCATTTT. Protein: CASKKIVSWEAVYSNQPQHF.

The chain joins TRBV6-5 to TRBJ2-1; D is perhaps TRBD2 (6 bases). CDR1 is MNHEY and CDR2 is SVGAGI in the germline V gene. V was clipped by 2 bases and J by 0 bases, with 11 bases between them. This CDR3 region has 16 residues. This CDR3 reads CASSYGEASSYNEQFF. The CDR3 DNA reads as TGTGCCAGCAGTTACGGGGAGGCGAGCTCCTACAATGAGCAGTTCTTC.

This rearrangement joins TRBV5-4 to TRBJ2-6; perhaps TRBD2 as D (6 bases). The ends were cut back, 4 bases at V and 0 bases at J, with 8 bases in the middle. Germline V CDR1 and CDR2: SGHNT, YYREEE (reference sequence). CDR3 length: 15 amino acids. The CDR3 loop reads CASSPGGSGANVLTF. CDR3 in DNA: TGTGCCAGCAGCCCCGGGGGCTCTGGGGCCAACGTCCTGACTTTC.

The table lists this clone with a count of one. The chain recombines TRBV19 with TRBJ1-1; a weak D match, TRBD1 (5 bases). Trimming removed 4 bases at V and 5 bases at J, with 23 bases between. The germline CDR1 and CDR2 sequences are LNHDA and SQIVND (reference sequence). The CDR3 loop spans 17 amino acids. The CDR3 here is CASSTYRQSAGGTEAFF. CDR3 coding DNA: TGTGCCAGTAGTACCTACAGACAGTCAGCCGGGGGGACTGAAGCTTTCTTT.

This clone was observed a single time. The CDR3 loop is CASGFSGRSPTQYF. The CDR3 bases are TGTGCCAGCGGTTTCAGCGGGAGGTCTCCGACCCAGTACTTC. The chain employs TRBV11-2 and TRBJ2-5, with TRBD2 matching 9 bases. Germline-derived CDR1 and CDR2 are SGHAT and FQNNGV. The CDR3 loop spans 14 amino acids. J was trimmed by 7 bases and V by 8 bases; bases with no gene match: 11.

The chain has TRBV7-8 and TRBJ2-2; D is ambiguous. The CDR3 loop spans 16 amino acids. CDR1 is SGHVS, CDR2 FQNEAQ, per germline. The ends were cut back, 4 bases at V and 0 bases at J, with 12 bases in the middle. Written as DNA, the CDR3 is TGTGCCAGCAGCTCCCAACGACACCCGAACACCGGGGAGCTGTTTTTT. This gives the protein CASSSQRHPNTGELFF.

The V call is TRBV5-1, the J call TRBJ2-2; TRBD2 matches 7 bases. This CDR3 spans 15 amino acids. The germline V gene encodes CDR1 SGHRS and CDR2 YFSETQ. The J segment lost 5 bases and the V segment lost 1 base, leaving 5 bases of the junction unmatched. This CDR3 is CASSLKQGGTGELFF. The CDR3 DNA is TGCGCCAGCAGCTTGAAGCAGGGAGGGACCGGGGAGCTGTTTTTT. Looking up the rest from reference TRBV5-1 and TRBJ2-2 gives the full variable domain: KAGVTQTPRYLIKTRGQQVTLSCSPISGHRSVSWYQQTPGQGLQFLFEYFSETQRNKGNFPGRFSGRQFSNSRSEMNVSTLELGDSALYLCASSLKQGGTGELFFGEGSRLTVL.

CDR3 region: CASSPLGAENTEAFF. The CDR3 nucleotides are TGTGCCAGCAGTCCTCTAGGGGCCGAGAACACTGAAGCTTTCTTT. The rearrangement joins TRBV2 to TRBJ1-1; tentatively, D is TRBD1 (5 bases). The CDR3 spans 15 residues. The germline V gene has CDR1 SNHLY and CDR2 FYNNEI. Trimming shortened V by 5 bases and J by 1 base, and 14 bases separated the two germline ends.